The 27 T cell receptor beta chains below all came from one sample that was sequenced in a study of blood T cell repertoires in COVID-19. Clones were read by immunoSEQ multiplex PCR, and TCRdb kept only the in-frame ones, dropping some. This sample has more than 250,000 clones, with 85% to 90% found just once. The sample was PBMCs or T cells enriched from blood (not recorded which). These receptor sequences come from a young woman with acute COVID-19.

The V call is TRBV5-8, the J call TRBJ2-7; the D is unclear. Germline assignment: CDR1 SGHTS and CDR2 YDEGEE. The germline V and J ends were trimmed by 2 bases and 0 bases, with 9 bases remaining between them. There are 14 residues in the CDR3. CDR3 nucleotides: TGTGCCAGCAGCTTATTAGTGAGCTCCTACGAGCAGTACTTC. Translating it yields CASSLLVSSYEQYF.

The chain couples TRBV30 to TRBJ2-1, with a weak D call TRBD2 (5 bases). Germline loops: CDR1 GTSNPN, CDR2 SVGIG (reference sequence). V lost 0 bases and J lost 9, with 12 bases in between. CDR3 length: 13 amino acids. CDR3 bases: TGTGCCTGGAGTGTAGAAGAGGGAACTGAGCAGTTCTTC. Its translation: CAWSVEEGTEQFF.

The genes are TRBV3-1 (or the pseudogene TRBV3-2) and TRBJ2-7, with a weak D call TRBD2 (5 bases). Deletions cut 0 bases from V and 1 base from J, with 10 bases between. This CDR3 region has 15 residues. Germline V gene lookup returns CDR1 LGHDT and CDR2 YNNKEL (reference sequence). CDR3 in DNA: TGTGCCAGCAGCCAAGATTATACGGGGTCCTACGAGCAGTACTTC. This translates into CASSQDYTGSYEQYF.

This clone was seen more than once but under ten times. J is TRBJ1-2 and V is TRBV28; a weak D match, TRBD1 (6 bases). Germline CDR1 is MDHEN and CDR2 is SYDVKM. The V gene lost 3 bases and the J gene lost 4 bases, with 9 bases spanning the gap. The CDR3 consists of 13 residues. CDR3 sequence reads: CASSFYRVYGYTF. The DNA for the CDR3 is TGTGCCAGCAGTTTTTACAGGGTCTATGGCTACACCTTC.

The gene calls are TRBV28 and TRBJ1-2, with TRBD1 identical over 10 bases. The germline V gene encodes CDR1 MDHEN and CDR2 SYDVKM. Germline trimming cut 10 bases from V and 4 bases from J; bases unmatched to any gene: 3. The CDR3 extends over 12 amino acids. CDR3 coding DNA: TGTGCCACGGACAGGGGGGTCTATGGCTACACCTTC. As protein: CATDRGVYGYTF.

The chain combines TRBV4-1 with TRBJ2-1, with TRBD1 matching over 9 bases. The CDR3 extends over 18 amino acids. After removal of 4 bases from V and 1 base from J, the junction contained 11 bases not matched to a gene. From germline, CDR1 is MGHRA and CDR2 YSYEKL. The CDR3 DNA reads as TGCGCCAGCAGCCGAATCCCATTGGGGACAGGGTCCTACAATGAGCAGTTCTTC. Its translation: CASSRIPLGTGSYNEQFF.

The J gene is TRBJ1-2, the V gene TRBV30; weak D call: TRBD1 (6 bases). V was trimmed by 2 bases and J by 4 bases, leaving 14 bases between them. The CDR3 runs 14 residues. Germline V gene data show CDR1 as GTSNPN and CDR2 as SVGIG (reference sequence). The CDR3 spells CAWSFQQGLYGYTF. In nucleotides, the CDR3 is TGTGCCTGGAGTTTTCAACAGGGTCTCTATGGCTACACCTTC. The complete variable domain, with remaining parts taken from reference TRBV30 and TRBJ1-2, reads SQTIHQWPATLVQPVGSPLSLECTVEGTSNPNLYWYRQAAGRGLQLLFYSVGIGQISSEVPQNLSASRPQDRQFILSSKKLLLSDSGFYLCAWSFQQGLYGYTFGSGTRLTVV.

This clone was found once. The chain uses TRBV11-2 and TRBJ2-1, with TRBD1 identical over 10 bases. Germline CDR1 SGHAT, CDR2 FQNNGV. This CDR3 spans 16 amino acids. With 4 bases clipped from V and 6 bases from J, the junction kept 9 bases outside the gene matches. This CDR3 is CASSSARQGAGNEQFF. As DNA, the CDR3 is TGTGCCAGCAGCTCCGCGCGACAGGGGGCGGGCAATGAGCAGTTCTTC. Full variable domain (outside the CDR3, taken from reference TRBV11-2 and TRBJ2-1): EAGVAQSPRYKIIEKRQSVAFWCNPISGHATLYWYQQILGQGPKLLIQFQNNGVVDDSQLPKDRFSAERLKGVDSTLKIQPAKLEDSAVYLCASSSARQGAGNEQFFGPGTRLTVL.

In nucleotides, the CDR3 is TGTGCCAGCAGCCCTCTAGCGGGAAGGGCCACAGATACGCAGTATTTT. Its protein product is CASSPLAGRATDTQYF. The V gene is TRBV7-8, the J gene TRBJ2-3, with 9 bases matching TRBD2. In germline, CDR1 is SGHVS, CDR2 FQNEAQ. The length of the CDR3 is 16 residues. The V and J ends lost 5 bases and 2 bases, in that order; junction bases with no gene match: 8.

V is TRBV6-1 and J is TRBJ2-1; D is unclear. The germline CDR1 and CDR2 sequences are MNHNS and SASEGT. This CDR3 contains 14 residues. V was shortened by 5 bases and J by 7 bases, with 15 bases between the two germline ends. Here the CDR3 reads CASSKDTSGNEQFF. In DNA, the CDR3 is TGTGCCAGCAGTAAAGATACGTCCGGGAATGAGCAGTTCTTC.

The rearrangement joins TRBV15 to TRBJ1-2; 9 bases fit TRBD1. V trimming: 1 base; J trimming: 0 bases; junction bases outside the gene matches: 3. Germline CDR1 and CDR2: LNHNV and YYDKDF (reference sequence). The CDR3 runs to 16 residues. This CDR3 is CATSRGDRESNYGYTF. The CDR3 nucleotides are TGTGCCACCAGCAGAGGGGACAGGGAATCTAACTATGGCTACACCTTC. Complete variable domain (other parts from reference TRBV15 and TRBJ1-2): DAMVIQNPRYQVTQFGKPVTLSCSQTLNHNVMYWYQQKSSQAPKLLFHYYDKDFNNEADTPDNFQSRRPNTSFCFLDIRSPGLGDTAMYLCATSRGDRESNYGYTFGSGTRLTVV.

This chain links TRBV3-1 (or the pseudogene TRBV3-2) with TRBJ2-1; TRBD1 agrees at 7 bases. The V gene's germline CDR1 is LGHDT and CDR2 YNNKEL (reference sequence). The CDR3 is 17 residues long. V was pared by 4 bases and J by 3 bases, with 12 bases of the junction left unmatched. CDR3 in amino acids: CASSRNSGTAFYNEQFF. The CDR3 region has the DNA TGTGCCAGCAGCCGTAACTCCGGGACAGCGTTCTACAATGAGCAGTTCTTC.

This rearrangement joins TRBV19 to TRBJ2-3, with 9 bases matching TRBD2. V lost 7 bases and J lost 4; bases outside the gene matches: 3. The germline CDR1 and CDR2 sequences are LNHDA and SQIVND (reference sequence). CDR3 size: 13 residues. CDR3 nucleotide sequence: TGTGCCAGTACTTTAGCGGGAGCAGATACGCAGTATTTT. Translating it yields CASTLAGADTQYF.

V and J are TRBV2 and TRBJ2-3; 11 nucleotides line up with TRBD2. J lost 2 bases, V lost 6 bases, and 1 base had no gene match. The CDR3 consists of 14 residues. Germline CDR1 and CDR2: SNHLY and FYNNEI. The CDR3 loop reads CASRLAGATDTQYF. The CDR3 DNA reads as TGTGCCAGCAGACTAGCGGGAGCCACAGATACGCAGTATTTT.

The chain carries TRBV2 and TRBJ2-7, with TRBD2 matching over 8 bases. Germline-derived CDR1 and CDR2 are SNHLY and FYNNEI. The CDR3 extends over 16 amino acids. Losses at the gene ends were 10 bases for V and 6 bases for J; bases not matched to a gene: 20. The CDR3 region is CANPPTRSGGGLEQYF. CDR3 DNA sequence: TGTGCCAACCCACCTACTCGATCGGGAGGGGGGCTCGAGCAGTACTTC.

The V call is TRBV28, the J call TRBJ1-4; D may be TRBD1 (5 bases). The V gene lost 6 bases and the J gene lost 4 bases, with 12 bases spanning the gap. This CDR3 contains 14 residues. Germline values: CDR1 MDHEN, CDR2 SYDVKM. CDR3 DNA sequence: TGTGCCAGCAGCCTCGACAGAAATAATGAAAAACTGTTTTTT. Residues: CASSLDRNNEKLFF.

The rearrangement uses TRBV21-1 and TRBJ1-1; no DNA check was done on the table's D call, TRBD1. TRBV21-1 is recorded as a pseudogene. There are 15 residues in the CDR3. Written as DNA, the CDR3 is TGTGCCAGCAGCAAAGCGCAGGACAGGAACACTGAAGCTTTCTTT. This translates into CASSKAQDRNTEAFF.

CDR3 residues: CASFGGSVIEKETQYF. The CDR3 nucleotides are TGTGCCAGCTTTGGAGGGTCGGTGATCGAAAAAGAGACCCAGTACTTC. The chain joins TRBV2 to TRBJ2-5, with a possible D match to TRBD2 (6 bases). Looked up from germline, CDR1 is SNHLY and CDR2 is FYNNEI. Trimming pared 8 bases from V and 3 bases from J, leaving 22 bases between. The length of the CDR3 is 16 residues.

This chain uses TRBV4-2 with TRBJ1-4; D ambiguous. Trimming cost V 0 bases and J 6 bases, with 8 bases left between them. The CDR3 is made up of 14 amino acids. CDR1 and CDR2 from the germline V gene are LGHNA and YNFKEQ. This CDR3 reads CASSQDRGDEKLFF. As DNA, the CDR3 is TGTGCCAGCAGCCAAGACCGAGGAGATGAAAAACTGTTTTTT.

V and J are TRBV6-5 and TRBJ2-1, with D maybe TRBD1 (5 bases). Germline values: CDR1 MNHEY, CDR2 SVGAGI. V gave up 6 bases and J gave up 6 bases, with 12 bases separating them. CDR3 length: 13 amino acids. The CDR3 DNA reads as TGTGCCAGCAGAGCTGGGGCTACCAATGAGCAGTTCTTC. Translating it yields CASRAGATNEQFF.

This sequence joins TRBV27 and TRBJ2-7, with 9 bases matching TRBD1. The junction had 12 bases not matched to a gene; V was cut back by 5 bases and J by 4 bases. The CDR3 consists of 16 residues. Germline values: CDR1 MNHEY, CDR2 SMNVEV (reference sequence). For the CDR3, the DNA is TGTGCCAGCAGTGACAAACCGGGACAGGGTGGTTACGAGCAGTACTTC. Its protein is CASSDKPGQGGYEQYF.

CDR3 loop: CSALQRFTDTQYF. CDR3 DNA sequence: TGCAGCGCCCTACAGAGATTCACAGATACGCAGTATTTT. The chain employs TRBV29-1 and TRBJ2-3; D is ambiguous. The germline gives CDR1 SQVTM, CDR2 ANQGSEA. Trimming cost V 7 bases and J 2 bases, with 13 bases left between them. This CDR3 has 13 amino acids.

This clone was detected only a few times. CDR3 DNA: TGTGCCACCAGTGGTCACGGGACTGTGAACAATGAGCAGTTCTTC. Its protein product is CATSGHGTVNNEQFF. The chain employs TRBV24-1 and TRBJ2-1, with D possibly matching TRBD2 (6 bases). V lost 5 bases, J lost 5 bases, and 15 bases lay in between. The CDR3 is 15 amino acids. Per the germline V gene, CDR1 is KGHDR and CDR2 is SFDVKD.

This chain links TRBV2 with TRBJ2-1, with 7 positions matching TRBD2. Germline values: CDR1 SNHLY, CDR2 FYNNEI. The CDR3 has 15 amino acids. V lost 1 base to trimming and J lost 6 bases; unmatched junction nucleotides: 6. The CDR3 nucleotides are TGTGCCAGCAGTGAAGTGGCTAGCGGCACCAATGAGCAGTTCTTC. Translated: CASSEVASGTNEQFF.

As concerns this clone: The sample contains more than one DNA sequence encoding this CDR3. The V gene is TRBV7-2, the J gene TRBJ1-2, with a possible D match to TRBD1 (6 bases). The CDR3 covers 15 residues. V lost 1 base to trimming and J lost 2 bases, with 11 bases between them. Germline V gene data show CDR1 as SGHTA and CDR2 as FQGNSA. In DNA form, the CDR3 reads TGTGCCAGCAGCTTAGGGTCAGGGGCCAACTATGGCTACACCTTC. Protein product: CASSLGSGANYGYTF.

The chain carries TRBV30 and TRBJ2-5; no clear D. V dropped 3 bases and J dropped 6 bases, with 11 bases sitting between them. Germline CDR1 is GTSNPN and CDR2 is SVGIG (reference sequence). The CDR3 is made up of 12 amino acids. CDR3 in amino acids: CAWSSMLKTQYF. The CDR3 DNA follows: TGTGCCTGGAGCAGTATGCTGAAGACCCAGTACTTC.

This sequence joins TRBV18 and TRBJ2-1, with D perhaps TRBD2 (6 bases). V was cut by 4 bases and J by 6 bases, with 16 bases left in between. This CDR3 spans 15 amino acids. CDR1 is KGHSH, CDR2 LQKENI, per germline. In DNA, the CDR3 is TGTGCCAGCTCACGGGGGACTTCTTCCATCAATGAGCAGTTCTTC. It encodes CASSRGTSSINEQFF.